This T cell receptor (beta chain) was sequenced in a study of blood T cell repertoires in COVID-19. Profiling relied on immunoSEQ multiplex PCR, and the TCRdb table lists in-frame clones only, not all of them. The sample lists 75,000 to 100,000 clones, 70% to 90% occurring once. This clone was observed a single time. The CDR3 is 13 residues long. Trimming removed 1 base at V and 3 bases at J, with 4 bases between. Looked up from germline, CDR1 is SGHDN and CDR2 is FVKESK. Sequencing used peripheral blood. The receptor's source is an elderly woman with acute or convalescent COVID-19. The chain has TRBV14 and TRBJ1-3; no definite D call. The CDR3 reads CASSQAGGNTIYF. Here the CDR3 DNA reads TGTGCCAGCAGCCAAGCGGGTGGAAACACCATATATTTT. Looking up the rest from reference TRBV14 and TRBJ1-3 gives the full variable domain: EAGVTQFPSHSVIEKGQTVTLRCDPISGHDNLYWYRRVMGKEIKFLLHFVKESKQDESGMPNNRFLAERTGGTYSTLKVQPAELEDSGVYFCASSQAGGNTIYFGEGSWLTVV.